These 24 T cell receptor beta chains came from one sample sequenced in a study of identifying expanded T cells in peripheral blood. Some clones are missing from TCRdb's copy, which holds only in-frame ones; the method was immunoSEQ multiplex PCR. In the table there are some 91,000 clones, approximately 88% of which are singletons. The sample taken for sequencing was blood. These TCRs come from a person aged 18 to 70 in good health.

V usage is TRBV7-2 and J usage is TRBJ2-5; 11 nucleotides agree with TRBD2. This CDR3 comprises 16 residues. The germline CDR1 and CDR2 sequences are SGHTA and FQGNSA. The ends lost 5 bases at V and 5 bases at J; junction bases unmatched: 10. The CDR3 reads CASSILLAGVGETQYF. The CDR3 region has the DNA TGTGCCAGCAGCATCCTACTAGCGGGAGTTGGGGAGACCCAGTACTTC.

The sample holds one count of this clone. The chain joins TRBV5-1 to TRBJ1-6; perhaps TRBD1 as D (5 bases). V was pared by 4 bases and J by 5 bases, with 13 bases between. This CDR3 has 15 amino acids. CDR1 is SGHRS and CDR2 is YFSETQ in the germline V gene. CDR3 DNA: TGCGCCAGCAGCGGGGATGGGACGAATAATTCACCCCTCCACTTT. Protein product: CASSGDGTNNSPLHF.

The V gene is TRBV19, the J gene TRBJ2-7, with 9 bases identical to TRBD2. CDR1 is LNHDA and CDR2 is SQIVND in the germline V gene (reference sequence). The CDR3 extends over 14 amino acids. The ends lost 1 base at V and 4 bases at J; junction bases unmatched: 2. The CDR3 reads CASSIGLAGYEQYF. In nucleotides, the CDR3 is TGTGCCAGTAGTATAGGTCTAGCGGGATACGAGCAGTACTTC.

The count of this clone is one. The gene calls are TRBV28 and TRBJ2-6, with D perhaps TRBD1 (6 bases). CDR1 MDHEN and CDR2 SYDVKM come from the germline V gene. CDR3 length: 17 amino acids. V was pared by 6 bases and J by 2 bases, with 17 bases between. CDR3 sequence reads: CASSLRGRTAGANVLTF. For the CDR3, the DNA is TGTGCCAGCAGCCTTAGGGGGAGAACAGCTGGGGCCAACGTCCTGACTTTC.

This CDR3 reads CAVGMFNTGELFF. CDR3 nucleotide sequence: TGTGCCGTCGGGATGTTCAACACCGGGGAGCTGTTTTTT. V usage is TRBV7-2 and J usage is TRBJ2-2, with D perhaps matching TRBD2 (5 bases). This CDR3 spans 13 amino acids. Trimming took off 11 bases at V and 2 bases at J, with 12 bases between the two ends. Per the germline V gene, CDR1 is SGHTA and CDR2 is FQGNSA.

This sequence joins TRBV27 and TRBJ2-3, with D hard to call. The CDR3 spans 10 residues. The V end was cut by 10 bases, the J end by 4 bases, with 6 bases between. Looked up from germline, CDR1 is MNHEY and CDR2 is SMNVEV (reference sequence). CDR3 in amino acids: CATLADTQYF. For the CDR3, the DNA is TGTGCCACCTTAGCAGATACGCAGTATTTT.

The chain carries TRBV6-5 and TRBJ2-5; 7 bases are a match to TRBD2. This CDR3 is 15 amino acids long. With 0 bases clipped from V and 5 bases from J, the junction kept 6 bases outside the gene matches. Germline CDR1 and CDR2: MNHEY and SVGAGI. CDR3 DNA: TGTGCCAGCAGTTACTCTACGGGAGGATATGAGACCCAGTACTTC. Residues: CASSYSTGGYETQYF.

The chain couples TRBV29-1 to TRBJ1-2; D is unclear. The CDR3 runs to 12 residues. Germline lookup yields CDR1 SQVTM and CDR2 ANQGSEA. V lost 3 bases, J lost 2 bases, and 7 bases lay in between. CDR3 protein: CSVEEGNYGYTF. CDR3 in DNA: TGCAGCGTTGAGGAGGGCAACTATGGCTACACCTTC.

The chain has TRBV21-1 and TRBJ2-2; the table's TRBD2 call for D was not verified on the DNA. TRBV21-1 is reported as a pseudogene. The CDR3 sequence is 20 residues long. The CDR3 region has the DNA TGTGCCAGCAGCAAAGCGCTAGGAGGCAGAAAAGACGTAAACACCGGGGAGCTGTTTTTT. Protein: CASSKALGGRKDVNTGELFF.

V usage is TRBV27 and J usage is TRBJ1-1; no clear D. The length of the CDR3 is 13 residues. Looked up from germline, CDR1 is MNHEY and CDR2 is SMNVEV (reference sequence). The V end was cut by 5 bases, the J end by 5 bases, with 12 bases between. CDR3 sequence reads: CASSPGVGTEAFF. For the CDR3, the DNA is TGTGCCAGCAGTCCTGGGGTAGGGACTGAAGCTTTCTTT.

This chain connects TRBV6-4 to TRBJ2-2; 8 nucleotides line up with TRBD2. The germline gives CDR1 MRHNA, CDR2 SNTAGT. With 0 bases clipped from V and 4 bases from J, the junction kept 1 base outside the gene matches. The CDR3 is 15 amino acids. CDR3 nucleotides: TGTGCCAGCAGTGACTCCGGGACTAGCACCGGGGAGCTGTTTTTT. This gives the protein CASSDSGTSTGELFF.

The chain combines TRBV5-6 with TRBJ1-1; TRBD1 matches at 9 bases. This CDR3 comprises 16 residues. The germline V gene encodes CDR1 SGHDT and CDR2 YYEEEE. J lost 3 bases, V lost 3 bases, and 9 bases had no gene match. In nucleotides, the CDR3 is TGTGCCAGCAGCTCCGACAGGGGGGTATGGGACACTGAAGCTTTCTTT. Translating gives CASSSDRGVWDTEAFF.

The chain employs TRBV7-2 and TRBJ1-4; 7 positions match TRBD1. J gave up 5 bases and V 5 bases, and 14 bases lay outside the gene matches. The germline V gene has CDR1 SGHTA and CDR2 FQGNSA. This CDR3 has 17 amino acids. DNA of the CDR3: TGTGCCAGCAGCCCTGACAGGGTTAGGCGGCCAAATGAAAAACTGTTTTTT. This sequence encodes CASSPDRVRRPNEKLFF.

This clone was picked up one time. CDR3 sequence (DNA): TGTGCCATCAGTGAGTCACAGGGGGCCTACTATGGCTACACCTTC. Protein: CAISESQGAYYGYTF. The chain recombines TRBV10-3 with TRBJ1-2; 9 nucleotides align to TRBD1. The CDR3 length is 15 residues. The ends lost 0 bases at V and 3 bases at J; junction bases unmatched: 2. Germline V gives CDR1 ENHRY, CDR2 SYGVKD.

The V and J genes are TRBV7-3 and TRBJ2-3, with 12 bases that match TRBD2. This CDR3 comprises 18 residues. Germline CDR1 SGHTA, CDR2 FQGTGA. V lost 6 bases, J lost 2 bases, and 12 bases stayed unmatched. The CDR3 DNA reads as TGTGCCAGCAGAAGGGGACTAGCGGGCGCCCTACTCACAGATACGCAGTATTTT. It is translated as CASRRGLAGALLTDTQYF.

J is TRBJ2-5 and V is TRBV6-1; 7 nucleotides line up with TRBD2. V was clipped by 7 bases and J by 8 bases; unmatched bases: 10. Germline lookup yields CDR1 MNHNS and CDR2 SASEGT. CDR3 length: 13 residues. In DNA, the CDR3 is TGTGCCAGCATGAACCAAGGGAGGGAAACCCAGTACTTC. It encodes CASMNQGRETQYF.

This clone was found a few times. The chain recombines TRBV5-6 with TRBJ2-7; possibly TRBD2 for D (6 bases). V lost 1 base, J lost 2 bases, and 13 bases lay in between. Germline CDR1 SGHDT, CDR2 YYEEEE. The CDR3 spans 15 residues. The DNA for the CDR3 is TGTGCCAGCAGCTTGTTTCCGGGGGTGACCTACGAGCAGTACTTC. This codes for CASSLFPGVTYEQYF.

V gene TRBV6-5 combines with J gene TRBJ2-5; 7 nucleotides agree with TRBD1. In germline, CDR1 is MNHEY, CDR2 SVGAGI. CDR3 length: 15 residues. Germline trimming cut 0 bases from V and 2 bases from J; bases unmatched to any gene: 3. The CDR3 DNA reads as TGTGCCAGCAGTTACTCTGGCAGGGGGCAAGAGACCCAGTACTTC. Residues: CASSYSGRGQETQYF.

The gene calls are TRBV5-6 and TRBJ2-4; D is possibly TRBD2 (6 bases). There are 14 residues in the CDR3. Germline values: CDR1 SGHDT, CDR2 YYEEEE. Trimming cost V 3 bases and J 7 bases, with 14 bases left between them. CDR3: CASSSGPRGNIQYF. CDR3 bases: TGTGCCAGCAGCTCGGGACCTCGGGGGAACATTCAGTACTTC.

The chain recombines TRBV18 with TRBJ2-2; a weak D match, TRBD2 (6 bases). Germline lookup yields CDR1 KGHSH and CDR2 LQKENI. V was clipped by 3 bases and J by 4 bases, with 15 bases between them. The CDR3 is 16 residues long. In DNA form, the CDR3 reads TGTGCCAGCTCACCTCTCCCCGGGACTTCCACCGGGGAGCTGTTTTTT. Protein: CASSPLPGTSTGELFF.

This clone appeared a few times. J is TRBJ1-5 and V is TRBV30, with 7 bases lining up with TRBD1. Germline V gives CDR1 GTSNPN, CDR2 SVGIG (reference sequence). This CDR3 has 12 amino acids. The ends lost 5 bases at V and 4 bases at J; junction bases unmatched: 2. CDR3 sequence reads: CAWGQENQPQHF. The CDR3 DNA reads TGTGCCTGGGGACAGGAAAATCAGCCCCAGCATTTT. Drawing the rest from reference TRBV30 and TRBJ1-5, the complete variable domain is SQTIHQWPATLVQPVGSPLSLECTVEGTSNPNLYWYRQAAGRGLQLLFYSVGIGQISSEVPQNLSASRPQDRQFILSSKKLLLSDSGFYLCAWGQENQPQHFGDGTRLSIL.

The chain joins TRBV5-1 to TRBJ2-2; 9 bases align to TRBD2. The trim removed 5 bases at V and 6 bases at J, leaving 5 bases unmatched. This CDR3 comprises 14 residues. Per the germline V gene, CDR1 is SGHRS and CDR2 is YFSETQ. The CDR3 region is CASSGVAGAGELFF. CDR3 bases: TGCGCCAGCAGTGGGGTAGCGGGAGCCGGGGAGCTGTTTTTT.

Of note for this clone: Likely a read error: the CDR3 ends without its conserved phenylalanine or tryptophan. The rearrangement links TRBV5-4 to TRBJ1-2, with a weak D call TRBD1 (5 bases). This CDR3 has 13 residues. With 4 bases removed from V and 8 bases from J, the gap between germline ends came to 15 bases. Germline V gene lookup returns CDR1 SGHNT and CDR2 YYREEE (reference sequence). The CDR3 protein is CASSIFQGYGYTL. As DNA, the CDR3 is TGTGCCAGCAGCATCTTTCAGGGTTACGGCTACACCCTC.

The chain uses TRBV7-9 and TRBJ2-5; D is perhaps TRBD2 (6 bases). The length of the CDR3 is 15 residues. Germline CDR1 is SEHNR and CDR2 is FQNEAQ (reference sequence). Between the trimmed V and J ends, which lost 3 bases and 5 bases, there was a span of 16 bases. The CDR3 nucleotides read TGTGCCAGCAGCTTTAGGCCGGGGGAGAGGGAGACCCAGTACTTC. Translated: CASSFRPGERETQYF. Full variable domain (rest looked up from reference TRBV7-9 and TRBJ2-5): DTGVSQNPRHKITKRGQNVTFRCDPISEHNRLYWYRQTLGQGPEFLTYFQNEAQLEKSRLLSDRFSAERPKGSFSTLEIQRTEQGDSAMYLCASSFRPGERETQYFGPGTRLLVL.